This T cell receptor (beta chain) was identified in a study of T cells in Graves' hyperthyroidism and ophthalmopathy (dated by TCRdb to 2018 to 2020). Notes on the research overall: Peripheral blood was sampled at the time of initial diagnosis, prior to any treatment. For training and testing, the approximately 97 patients in the discovery cohort were randomly divided in a 7:3 ratio. A discovery cohort of approximately 97 patients, fewer than 50 with Graves' ophthalmopathy and approximately 57 with stable Graves' hyperthyroidism, was used to find distinguishing TCR V-J signatures. In six Graves' hyperthyroidism patients, the study also compared T-cell repertoires from thyroid tissue with T-cell repertoires from blood. The paper describes TCR Vbeta CDR3 sequencing of around 130 peripheral blood samples, made up of under 50 ophthalmopathy patients, some 76 hyperthyroidism patients and some 17 progressor patients. After blood sampling, hyperthyroidism patients were treated with methimazole at a starting dose of 30 mg daily, and ophthalmopathy patients were treated with high-dose intravenous methylprednisolone. Prospective prediction of ophthalmopathy was tested in an independent validation cohort consisting of 18 hyperthyroidism patients and around 16 patients who later progressed to ophthalmopathy.

This clonotype has a count of ten or more. Its antigen is still unknown. Within one base of it there is no much larger clone, and no base qualities were kept. Stable Graves' hyperthyroidism was defined as no progression to ophthalmopathy during 18 months of follow-up. Hyperthyroidism patients were aged 18 to 65 years and newly diagnosed, with disease duration of less than 2 months. Any patient with an uncontrolled infection, another autoimmune disease, pregnancy or lactation was excluded. Clinical symptoms, serum thyroxine and TRAb, thyroid ultrasound, and orbital computed tomography formed the basis for the diagnoses. PBMCs were separated from roughly 9.3 ml of fresh peripheral blood using Ficoll-Paque density gradient centrifugation. Total RNA was extracted with Trizol reagent, and quality was checked on an Agilent 2100 Bioanalyzer. The TCR beta CDR3 regions were amplified from the RNA transcripts. A first-round RT-PCR of the TCR CDR3 used the HTBI primer set with the Qiagen OneStep RT-PCR kit. Libraries were constructed in a second round of multiplex PCR, after which size selection and purification were carried out. Libraries were sequenced paired-end with 100 bp reads on an Illumina HiSeq2000. The study's processing was this. SOAPnuke was used to process the raw data, throwing out any read that contained adapters or uncalled bases, had a mean Phred below 15, or lacked an exact constant-primer or identifier match. COPE v1.2.5 was used to merge the high-quality paired reads, and each unique nucleotide sequence was defined as a clonotype. MiTCR v1.1 was used to align clonotypes to the IMGT TRBV, TRBD and TRBJ reference segments. The analysis included only V-J combinations with a frequency above 0.0001, which together covered roughly 99% of the repertoires. A TCS score was defined as the ratio of F50 (clonal expansion) to E x V (chaos), with BLOSUM62-based TCRdist applied between CDR3 peptides within each V-J. Welch's t-statistics and random forest reduced fewer than 600 V-J features to roughly 13, which were used in a naive Bayes classifier (R e1071). TCRdb took the public reads, trimmed them with fastp at Q25, ran MiXCR for clone calling and kept in-frame beta chains. Entries that share a CDR3 protein sequence are merged under the most common genes and DNA. It is TCRdb's table, rather than the study itself, that gives the V and J calls and clone size. Within this sample are around 350,000 distinct CDR3 sequences, with 15% to 20% of them counted one time only. The ten largest clones take up roughly 3.5% of the sample.

Clipping removes 2 bases from V and 3 bases from J, with 1 as the unmatched junction base count. Measured from the cysteine to the phenylalanine, the CDR3 is 14 residues long. Of the read, only the CDR3 DNA is kept; its 42 bases are in frame from base 1. From a lookup of the germline V gene, CDR1 and CDR2 are SGHVS and FQNEAQ. On the study overall, not on this receptor specifically: Ophthalmopathy was separated from stable hyperthyroidism by a 13 V-J signature model, with around 88% sensitivity and 81% to 82% specificity obtained in cross-validation and 80%/75% obtained in testing. Sample size was not statistically predetermined, and blinding of investigators to group allocation was not performed. In validation, the model predicted progression to ophthalmopathy a median of roughly 6.1 months before onset, with about 67% sensitivity and about 75% specificity. Blood samples also contained most of the expanded thyroid clonotypes (frequency above 0.001), which suggests that blood repertoires may reflect thyroid immune responses.

What was sequenced was blood. Recombination joined TRBV7-8 with TRBJ1-3, and 7 junctional nucleotides match TRBD1. The sequence was obtained from a woman aged 18-29 years with Graves' hyperthyroidism. The DNA sequence is as follows: TGTGCCAGCAGCTTAAGGGGGCTTGGAAACACCATATATTTT. This codes for CASSLRGLGNTIYF.